The 18 T cell receptor beta chains listed next were all sequenced from one sample in a study of human T cells and chemical hapten exposure. Specified time point: patch test 2, 6 weeks after DPC sensitization. Regarding treatment: therapeutic diphenylcyclopropenone sensitization with weekly scalp DPC. TCRdb re-called the RACE reads through MiXCR, storing one row per CDR3 protein. Of about 84,000 distinct CDR3 sequences in the sample, 8% to 13% were seen once. Source: whole blood, taken in connection with sensitization to the hapten diphenylcyclopropenone (DPC). These receptors were obtained from a woman between 50 and 59 years old with alopecia areata. Some clones in this sample may be carry-over from other donors' samples.

The V call is TRBV29-1, the J call TRBJ2-2, with 8 bases identical to TRBD1. CDR1 SQVTM and CDR2 ANQGSEA come from the germline V gene. The CDR3 consists of 13 residues. V trimming: 7 bases; J trimming: 6 bases; junction bases outside the gene matches: 7. Here the CDR3 reads CSAQGAGPGELFF. The CDR3 DNA follows: TGCAGCGCTCAGGGGGCTGGGCCCGGGGAGCTGTTTTTT.

This clonotype was observed a few times. The chain carries TRBV2 and TRBJ2-7; 8 bases are shared with TRBD1. V lost 3 bases, J lost 6 bases, and 10 bases stayed unmatched. The CDR3 is 15 residues long. Germline CDR1 is SNHLY and CDR2 is FYNNEI. The CDR3: CASSDLVQGAGEQYF. The CDR3 DNA reads TGTGCCAGCAGTGATCTCGTCCAGGGGGCTGGCGAGCAGTACTTC.

This clonotype has at least ten counts. The gene calls are TRBV20-1 and TRBJ1-2; perhaps TRBD1 as D (6 bases). The V gene lost 3 bases and the J gene lost 4 bases, with 15 bases spanning the gap. The CDR3 totals 14 residues. The germline V gene has CDR1 DFQATT and CDR2 SNEGSKA (reference sequence). CDR3 DNA: TGCAGTGCTAGCGATGGGCTCAGGGGCTATGGCTACACCTTC. As protein: CSASDGLRGYGYTF.

DNA of the CDR3: TGTGCCAGCAGTTTTGAAGGGGGCACTGAAGCTTTCTTT. Translating gives CASSFEGGTEAFF. This chain uses TRBV27 with TRBJ1-1; D might be TRBD1 (6 bases). Germline CDR1 MNHEY, CDR2 SMNVEV (reference sequence). V dropped 3 bases and J dropped 4 bases, with 9 bases sitting between them. The CDR3 totals 13 residues.

This clonotype was observed at least ten times. This chain joins TRBV29-1 and TRBJ1-5; 9 nucleotides match TRBD1. The germline CDR1 and CDR2 sequences are SQVTM and ANQGSEA. J gave up 4 bases and V 4 bases, and 5 bases lay outside the gene matches. The CDR3 loop spans 14 amino acids. CDR3 residues: CSVGGQGSNQPQHF. CDR3 coding DNA: TGCAGCGTTGGGGGACAGGGCTCGAATCAGCCCCAGCATTTT.

V is TRBV30 and J is TRBJ2-3; 9 bases are a match to TRBD2. V shed 1 base and J 4 bases; nucleotides not matched to a gene: 6. The CDR3 is 15 residues long. From germline, CDR1 is GTSNPN and CDR2 SVGIG (reference sequence). The CDR3 reads CAWSAGGRAADTQYF. The CDR3, as DNA: TGTGCCTGGAGTGCTGGCGGGAGGGCTGCAGATACGCAGTATTTT.

This clonotype occurred many times. The chain recombines TRBV10-3 with TRBJ2-5, with D unclear. Germline lookup yields CDR1 ENHRY and CDR2 SYGVKD. V was pared by 3 bases and J by 4 bases, with 6 bases between. This CDR3 region has 12 residues. The CDR3 region has the DNA TGTGCCATCAGTGATAGAACAGAGACCCAGTACTTC. Amino acid sequence: CAISDRTETQYF.

This clonotype occurred many times. The rearrangement joins TRBV25-1 to TRBJ1-1; 8 bases match TRBD1. There are 13 residues in the CDR3. Germline V gene data show CDR1 as MGHDK and CDR2 as SYGVNS. V was pared by 7 bases and J by 3 bases, with 4 bases of the junction left unmatched. This CDR3 is CASMTGEDTEAFF. CDR3 DNA sequence: TGTGCCAGCATGACAGGGGAGGACACTGAAGCTTTCTTT.

J is TRBJ2-1 and V is TRBV7-9; a weak D match, TRBD2 (5 bases). The germline V gene encodes CDR1 SEHNR and CDR2 FQNEAQ (reference sequence). This CDR3 is built from 15 residues. V was clipped by 2 bases and J by 6 bases, with 14 bases between them. CDR3 nucleotides: TGTGCCAGCAGCTTATCTGGCGGGCCCCTCAATGAGCAGTTCTTC. Translated, it gives CASSLSGGPLNEQFF. Looking up the rest from reference TRBV7-9 and TRBJ2-1 gives the full variable domain: DTGVSQNPRHKITKRGQNVTFRCDPISEHNRLYWYRQTLGQGPEFLTYFQNEAQLEKSRLLSDRFSAERPKGSFSTLEIQRTEQGDSAMYLCASSLSGGPLNEQFFGPGTRLTVL.

This clonotype appeared many times. In DNA form, the CDR3 reads TGTGCCGGTAGACAAGCCTACGAGCAGTACTTC. Residues: CAGRQAYEQYF. The chain uses TRBV30 and TRBJ2-7; D unclear. Germline V gene data show CDR1 as GTSNPN and CDR2 as SVGIG (reference sequence). The V end was cut by 8 bases, the J end by 2 bases, with 10 bases between. This CDR3 has 11 residues.

The rearrangement links TRBV11-3 to TRBJ2-2; unclear D gene. Germline V lookup: CDR1 SGHNT, CDR2 YENEEA. With 5 bases removed from V and 4 bases from J, the gap between germline ends came to 11 bases. The CDR3 contains 14 residues. This CDR3 reads CASSPGTVTGELFF. The CDR3 bases are TGTGCCAGCAGCCCGGGCACAGTCACCGGGGAGCTGTTTTTT.

In this sample, this clonotype turned up many times. The CDR3 loop is CASSLGTAGSGGGDTQYF. As DNA, the CDR3 is TGTGCCAGCAGCTTAGGGACCGCCGGCTCCGGGGGGGGAGATACGCAGTATTTT. The J gene is TRBJ2-3, the V gene TRBV11-3, with 8 bases that match TRBD2. The V gene's germline CDR1 is SGHNT and CDR2 YENEEA. The CDR3 is 18 residues long. The trim removed 1 base at V and 5 bases at J, leaving 14 bases unmatched.

This clonotype was counted ten times or more. V is TRBV20-1 and J is TRBJ2-1; 8 positions match TRBD2. The junction had 9 bases not matched to a gene; V was cut back by 6 bases and J by 8 bases. Germline CDR1 is DFQATT and CDR2 is SNEGSKA (reference sequence). The CDR3 covers 13 residues. DNA for the CDR3: TGCAGTGCCCCGGGACTAGATTATTATGAGCAGTTCTTC. This encodes CSAPGLDYYEQFF.

In this sample, this clonotype turned up many times. The J gene is TRBJ1-2, the V gene TRBV20-1, with D perhaps matching TRBD1 (6 bases). Germline CDR1 is DFQATT and CDR2 is SNEGSKA (reference sequence). V shed 1 base and J shed 0 bases, with 12 bases lying between them. CDR3 length: 15 amino acids. The DNA for the CDR3 is TGCAGTGCTAGAGTTCGGGGGCGAGCTAACTATGGCTACACCTTC. The encoded protein is CSARVRGRANYGYTF.

This rearrangement joins TRBV28 to TRBJ2-3; D is ambiguous. The CDR3 loop spans 12 amino acids. V was clipped by 6 bases and J by 5 bases, with 9 bases between them. CDR1 is MDHEN and CDR2 is SYDVKM in the germline V gene. CDR3 DNA: TGTGCCAGCAGAACCTCAGGAGATACGCAGTATTTT. Translation gives CASRTSGDTQYF.

This clonotype was recorded only once. The chain is built from TRBV2 and TRBJ2-3, with D possibly being TRBD1 (6 bases). This CDR3 spans 15 amino acids. The V end was cut by 5 bases, the J end by 2 bases, with 14 bases between. Germline loops: CDR1 SNHLY, CDR2 FYNNEI. CDR3 sequence (DNA): TGTGCCAGCAGTAAGGGACAAAAAAACACAGATACGCAGTATTTT. Translating gives CASSKGQKNTDTQYF.

This chain connects TRBV30 to TRBJ1-5; unclear D gene. V lost 1 base and J lost 0, with 4 bases in between. Germline CDR1 reads GTSNPN; CDR2 reads SVGIG (reference sequence). The CDR3 sequence is 13 residues long. The CDR3 loop reads CAWSGNSNQPQHF. The CDR3 nucleotides are TGTGCCTGGAGTGGAAATAGCAATCAGCCCCAGCATTTT.

This clonotype has ten or more counts. The gene calls are TRBV29-1 and TRBJ2-6, with D possibly being TRBD2 (7 bases). Germline V gives CDR1 SQVTM, CDR2 ANQGSEA. This CDR3 spans 17 amino acids. Between the trimmed V and J ends, which lost 7 bases and 0 bases, there was a span of 19 bases. The CDR3 is CSAPPGGHNSGANVLTF. CDR3 coding DNA: TGCAGCGCCCCCCCGGGGGGACACAACTCTGGGGCCAACGTCCTGACTTTC.